The present T cell receptor (beta chain) was sequenced within a study of blood T cell repertoires in COVID-19 (dated by TCRdb to the early 2020s). Study-wide context: Samples from collaborators originated in the United States, Italy and Spain and spanned both the acute and convalescent phases of COVID-19. The prospective study material was composed of cDNA or gDNA derived from T cells, B-cell-depleted T cells, or PBMCs. Deeply sampled blood TCRbeta repertoires from subjects exposed to, actively infected with, or recovered from COVID-19 were included in the dataset. The repertoires were released in a freely available public database meant as a resource for research on the immune response to SARS-CoV-2. The samples were drawn from the first 160 participants of the ongoing ImmuneRACE study and from roughly 1,300 subjects provided by 6 global collaborators. The sample metadata nearly always contained a de-identified subject ID, COVID-19 status, age in years and sex. Where available, HLA class I and class II types were taken from metadata supplied by the sample provider and were not determined by assay-based typing.

Each collaborating institution followed its own protocols to collect whole blood in K2EDTA tubes. Collaborator samples were shipped for TCRbeta analysis as frozen whole blood, isolated PBMCs, or DNA extracted from either sample type. Overall study results and their limits: Clinical and demographic metadata were provided uncurated, with the amount varying by source and participant.

The immunoSEQ Assay, a bias-controlled multiplex PCR, was used to amplify TCRbeta CDR3 regions from genomic DNA. The source study handled its data this way. The number of nucleated cells in each sample was estimated by amplification of reference gene primers within the assay. Sequence reads were collapsed and filtered to measure the absolute abundance of every unique TCRbeta CDR3 rearrangement. For each sample, productive Simpson clonality was calculated as the square root of Simpson's diversity index over productive rearrangements. Entries here come from immuneACCESS through TCRdb and include only in-frame sequences with V and J called. Some clones fail to appear in such tables; in the studies checked, an unresolved V gene covers under half of the shortfall, and the cause of the remainder is unknown. The V and J calls and clone size were taken over from that table, and D and trimming were inferred from the DNA. The table for this sample lists over 200,000 clones; about 88% of them were counted only once. About 2% of the sample goes to the ten largest clones.

Including cysteine and phenylalanine, the CDR3 has 11 amino acids. Here the CDR3 DNA is all that survives: 33 bases in frame from base 1. CDR1 and CDR2 are drawn from the germline V gene (reference sequence): DFQATT, SNEGSKA. Deletion took 4 bases off V and 4 bases off J, with a span of 8 bases between the germline ends. Comments on this clone: The target of this receptor is not known. Nothing much larger sits one base from this clone, and base qualities are not available.

The chain was built from TRBV20-1 and TRBJ2-7; the D gene identity is not certain. This clonotype originated in a man aged 40-55 years with active or convalescent COVID-19. The sample consisted of peripheral blood. CDR3 region: CSATVLYEQYF. The nucleotides are TGCAGTGCTACCGTATTGTACGAGCAGTACTTC.